These 29 T cell receptor beta chains originate from one sample sequenced in a study of CD8+ T cells in alopecia areata. Isolated RNA was reverse transcribed into cDNA used as the sequencing template. Sequenced by immunoSEQ multiplex PCR; TCRdb stores in-frame clones only, minus some. The repertoire includes a few hundred thousand clones, about two thirds of them detected once, and under 1.5% sits in the top ten. The sequencing used CD4+ T cells sorted from blood, collected at week 0. Receptors originate from a human donor with alopecia areata.

V and J are TRBV20-1 and TRBJ2-7; D uncertain. Trimming took off 1 base at V and 3 bases at J, with 4 bases between the two ends. The CDR3 sequence is 11 residues long. Germline loops: CDR1 DFQATT, CDR2 SNEGSKA (reference sequence). The chain's CDR3 is CSARVDYEQYF. The CDR3 DNA sequence: TGCAGTGCTAGAGTCGACTACGAGCAGTACTTC.

The CDR3 nucleotides read TGTGCCAGCAGCGACAGGCGATCCACAGATACGCAGTATTTT. Protein sequence: CASSDRRSTDTQYF. The J gene is TRBJ2-3, the V gene TRBV2; weak D call: TRBD1 (6 bases). There are 14 residues in the CDR3. Germline loops: CDR1 SNHLY, CDR2 FYNNEI. V was pared by 6 bases and J by 2 bases, with 12 bases between.

The chain employs TRBV29-1 and TRBJ2-1; the D call may be TRBD1 or TRBD2 (5 bases each). Trimming took 8 bases from V and 9 from J, leaving 17 bases between them. CDR1 is SQVTM and CDR2 is ANQGSEA in the germline V gene. The CDR3 has 12 amino acids. The DNA for the CDR3 is TGCAGCCCGGGGACGGCGGCGGGTGAGCAGTTCTTC. It is translated as CSPGTAAGEQFF.

This chain joins TRBV10-3 and TRBJ2-2; 7 bases fit TRBD2. Germline CDR1 is ENHRY and CDR2 is SYGVKD. V was clipped by 4 bases and J by 0 bases; unmatched bases: 2. The CDR3 contains 15 residues. DNA for the CDR3: TGTGCCATCAGTGTACTAGCGACGAACACCGGGGAGCTGTTTTTT. Residues: CAISVLATNTGELFF.

V is TRBV29-1 and J is TRBJ1-4; possibly TRBD1 for D (6 bases). The CDR3 is 12 residues long. Germline V lookup: CDR1 SQVTM, CDR2 ANQGSEA. V lost 3 bases, J lost 17 bases, and 19 bases lay in between. The CDR3 nucleotides are TGCAGCGTTGAGGGCAGCGACAGGCGACTCTTTTTT. Residues: CSVEGSDRRLFF. The variable domain in full, with the rest retrieved from reference TRBV29-1 and TRBJ1-4, is SAVISQKPSRDICQRGTSLTIQCQVDSQVTMMFWYRQQPGQSLTLIATANQGSEATYESGFVIDKFPISRPNLTFSTLTVSNMSPEDSSIYLCSVEGSDRRLFFGSGTQLSVL.

The gene calls are TRBV5-6 and TRBJ1-6; D not certain. In germline, CDR1 is SGHDT, CDR2 YYEEEE. Trimming shortened V by 1 base and J by 4 bases, and 0 bases separated the two germline ends. The CDR3 spans 12 residues. The CDR3 nucleotides read TGTGCCAGCAGCTTGTATAATTCACCCCTCCACTTT. The encoded protein is CASSLYNSPLHF.

The rearrangement joins TRBV5-1 to TRBJ1-2; 8 bases match TRBD1. Trimming removed 4 bases from V and 7 bases from J; junction bases left unmatched: 6. The CDR3 sequence is 13 residues long. Germline V gene lookup returns CDR1 SGHRS and CDR2 YFSETQ. CDR3 sequence reads: CASSLETGVGYTF. CDR3 nucleotide sequence: TGCGCCAGCAGCCTAGAGACAGGGGTTGGCTACACCTTC.

This clone was detected a few times. The chain employs TRBV29-1 and TRBJ2-1, with 10 bases fitting TRBD1. V was clipped by 8 bases and J by 10 bases; unmatched bases: 8. The germline V gene encodes CDR1 SQVTM and CDR2 ANQGSEA. The CDR3 has 12 amino acids. Here the CDR3 reads CSSRQGATEQFF. CDR3 sequence (DNA): TGCAGCTCCCGACAGGGGGCAACCGAGCAGTTCTTC.

The V gene is TRBV29-1, the J gene TRBJ1-4, with D possibly being TRBD1 (5 bases). The CDR3 runs to 15 residues. Germline CDR1 and CDR2: SQVTM and ANQGSEA. Trimming took 0 bases from V and 7 from J, leaving 15 bases between them. Written as DNA, the CDR3 is TGCAGCGTTGAAGATCAGGGCCAGGGAGGTGAAAAACTGTTTTTT. It specifies CSVEDQGQGGEKLFF.

The chain recombines TRBV4-3 with TRBJ2-5; the match to TRBD2 covers 7 bases. V trimming: 0 bases; J trimming: 0 bases; junction bases outside the gene matches: 7. Germline CDR1 and CDR2: LGHNA and YSLEER. CDR3 length equals 17 residues. The CDR3 region has the DNA TGCGCCAGCAGCCAAGATTTACGGGGGGAGTACCAAGAGACCCAGTACTTC. Translated: CASSQDLRGEYQETQYF.

This clone was observed once. The chain has TRBV30 and TRBJ2-7; 11 positions match TRBD1. This CDR3 has 14 amino acids. The V gene end was trimmed by 8 bases and the J gene end by 5 bases; junction bases not matched to a gene: 11. CDR1 GTSNPN and CDR2 SVGIG come from the germline V gene (reference sequence). CDR3 region: CASHRRDRGNEQYF. Written as DNA, the CDR3 is TGTGCCAGCCATCGCCGGGACAGGGGGAACGAGCAGTACTTC.

There are a few counts of this clone. This chain uses TRBV5-6 with TRBJ1-2; no definite D call. The CDR3 extends over 13 amino acids. Germline values: CDR1 SGHDT, CDR2 YYEEEE. The V gene lost 3 bases and the J gene lost 4 bases, with 10 bases spanning the gap. CDR3 amino acids: CASSSGVFYGYTF. CDR3 in DNA: TGTGCCAGCAGCTCGGGAGTTTTCTATGGCTACACCTTC.

The chain recombines TRBV9 with TRBJ2-1; 10 bases line up with TRBD2. J lost 3 bases, V lost 0 bases, and 3 bases had no gene match. This CDR3 is 16 amino acids long. Germline V lookup: CDR1 SGDLS, CDR2 YYNGEE. The CDR3 coding sequence is TGTGCCAGCAGCGTAGGAGCTAGCGGGGGCTACAATGAGCAGTTCTTC. It codes for CASSVGASGGYNEQFF.

The chain has TRBV10-3 and TRBJ2-7; D remains unclear. Deletions cut 3 bases from V and 3 bases from J, with 15 bases between. The CDR3 is 15 amino acids. Germline values: CDR1 ENHRY, CDR2 SYGVKD. The CDR3 DNA reads TGTGCCATCAGTGAACGCCAATCGGGCCGCTACGAGCAGTACTTC. As protein: CAISERQSGRYEQYF.

The V call is TRBV7-2, the J call TRBJ2-5; TRBD1 aligns across 8 bases. Germline values: CDR1 SGHTA, CDR2 FQGNSA. This CDR3 spans 16 amino acids. V shed 0 bases, J shed 5 bases, and the junction held 8 bases outside the gene matches. This CDR3 is CASSLAVAGGRETQYF. CDR3 sequence (DNA): TGTGCCAGCAGCTTAGCGGTGGCAGGGGGCAGGGAGACCCAGTACTTC.

The chain combines TRBV7-3 with TRBJ1-1, with D maybe TRBD1 (5 bases). Trimming took off 3 bases at V and 0 bases at J, with 8 bases between the two ends. This CDR3 has 14 residues. Germline CDR1 and CDR2: SGHTA and FQGTGA. This chain's CDR3 is CASSFGGMNTEAFF. The CDR3 DNA reads TGTGCCAGCAGCTTTGGGGGTATGAACACTGAAGCTTTCTTT.

The chain links TRBV2 to TRBJ2-1; TRBD2 matches at 9 bases. The V gene's germline CDR1 is SNHLY and CDR2 FYNNEI. Trimming removed 6 bases from V and 8 bases from J; junction bases left unmatched: 2. This CDR3 is built from 12 residues. For the CDR3, the DNA is TGTGCCAGCAGGCTAGCGGGGCATGAGCAGTTCTTC. The encoded protein is CASRLAGHEQFF.

This clone has more than one count but fewer than ten. The sample has other DNA sequences that encode this CDR3 too. The CDR3 nucleotides are TGCAGCGTTGAGCCAGGAACAGATACGCAGTATTTT. It encodes CSVEPGTDTQYF. This rearrangement joins TRBV29-1 to TRBJ2-3, with D hard to call. The V end was cut by 3 bases, the J end by 3 bases, with 7 bases between. The CDR3 loop spans 12 amino acids. From germline, CDR1 is SQVTM and CDR2 ANQGSEA.

CDR3 protein: CAWSVLGTQPQHF. The CDR3 DNA follows: TGTGCCTGGAGTGTACTGGGGACTCAGCCCCAGCATTTT. The chain carries TRBV30 and TRBJ1-5; tentatively, D is TRBD1 (5 bases). V lost 0 bases, J lost 6 bases, and 9 bases lay in between. The CDR3 is made up of 13 amino acids. Germline CDR1 reads GTSNPN; CDR2 reads SVGIG (reference sequence).

The chain has TRBV5-4 and TRBJ2-2; D possibly corresponds to TRBD2 (5 bases). CDR1 SGHNT and CDR2 YYREEE come from the germline V gene (reference sequence). The CDR3 covers 14 residues. V lost 4 bases and J 2 bases, leaving 9 bases between the germline ends. In nucleotides, the CDR3 is TGTGCCAGCAGCCTCAGCGGAAACACCGGGGAGCTGTTTTTT. Its protein product is CASSLSGNTGELFF.

This chain links TRBV20-1 with TRBJ1-2; no clear D. Trimming cost V 6 bases and J 3 bases, with 8 bases left between them. The CDR3 runs to 11 residues. Germline V gene data show CDR1 as DFQATT and CDR2 as SNEGSKA (reference sequence). CDR3 residues: CSARRDYGYTF. In DNA form, the CDR3 reads TGCAGTGCCAGACGGGACTATGGCTACACCTTC.

This clone was seen only once. The V gene is TRBV4-2, the J gene TRBJ2-6, with TRBD1 identical over 7 bases. The V and J ends lost 10 bases and 4 bases, in that order; junction bases with no gene match: 7. The germline V gene has CDR1 LGHNA and CDR2 YNFKEQ. The CDR3 length is 14 residues. In DNA form, the CDR3 reads TGTGCCACTCAGGGGGTTGGCGGGGCCAACGTCCTGACTTTC. Residues: CATQGVGGANVLTF.

V usage is TRBV27 and J usage is TRBJ2-5, with no clear D. CDR3 size: 14 residues. CDR1 is MNHEY and CDR2 is SMNVEV in the germline V gene (reference sequence). V lost 5 bases and J lost 1, with 11 bases in between. CDR3 residues: CASSPRLVQETQYF. CDR3 nucleotide sequence: TGTGCCAGCAGTCCTCGGCTAGTCCAAGAGACCCAGTACTTC.

The V and J genes are TRBV9 and TRBJ2-2; D unclear. The CDR3 is 15 amino acids. CDR1 and CDR2 (germline): SGDLS, YYNGEE. Trimming left V 2 bases short and J 1 base short, with 9 bases between. The chain's CDR3 is CASSVVPVNTGELFF. The CDR3 DNA reads as TGTGCCAGCAGCGTCGTCCCAGTGAACACCGGGGAGCTGTTTTTT.

CDR3 in amino acids: CASSLGSGANVLTF. In nucleotides, the CDR3 is TGTGCCAGCAGTTTAGGCTCTGGGGCCAACGTCCTGACTTTC. This rearrangement joins TRBV27 to TRBJ2-6; D is unclear. The germline V and J ends were trimmed by 2 bases and 0 bases, with 2 bases remaining between them. Germline V gene sequence: CDR1 MNHEY, CDR2 SMNVEV (reference sequence). This CDR3 comprises 14 residues.

The CDR3 region has the DNA TGCGCCAGCAGCTTGGGACTAGCGGGGGGCCGTTACAATGAGCAGTTCTTC. Encoded protein: CASSLGLAGGRYNEQFF. The chain couples TRBV5-1 to TRBJ2-1, with 13 bases lining up with TRBD2. The length of the CDR3 is 17 residues. CDR1 is SGHRS, CDR2 YFSETQ, per germline. Unmatched junction bases numbered 4, after V lost 0 bases and J lost 4 bases.

V is TRBV13 and J is TRBJ2-4; 10 bases are shared with TRBD1. There are 14 residues in the CDR3. The germline gives CDR1 PRHDT, CDR2 FYEKMQ (reference sequence). V dropped 5 bases and J dropped 6; count of bases not matched to a gene: 4. This chain's CDR3 is CASSTRQGANIQYF. DNA for the CDR3: TGTGCCAGCAGCACCCGACAGGGGGCAAACATTCAGTACTTC.

This chain links TRBV5-1 with TRBJ2-6, with TRBD1 matching over 8 bases. Trimming removed 5 bases from V and 1 base from J; junction bases left unmatched: 5. Germline V lookup: CDR1 SGHRS, CDR2 YFSETQ. The CDR3 is 16 amino acids. The CDR3 DNA reads TGCGCCAGCAGGAGGACAGGGTCGTCTGGGGCCAACGTCCTGACTTTC. Translated: CASRRTGSSGANVLTF.

For the CDR3, the DNA is TGTGCCAGTACTAGGAGGGGAAGCACAGATACGCAGTATTTT. It specifies CASTRRGSTDTQYF. This chain links TRBV19 with TRBJ2-3, with D possibly matching TRBD2 (6 bases). Germline V gene lookup returns CDR1 LNHDA and CDR2 SQIVND (reference sequence). The CDR3 runs to 14 residues. Deletions cut 7 bases from V and 0 bases from J, with 11 bases between. Full variable domain (remainder filled in from reference TRBV19 and TRBJ2-3): DGGITQSPKYLFRKEGQNVTLSCEQNLNHDAMYWYRQDPGQGLRLIYYSQIVNDFQKGDIAEGYSVSREKKESFPLTVTSAQKNPTAFYLCASTRRGSTDTQYFGPGTRLTVL.